The 11 T cell receptor beta chains reported below all come from one sample, sequenced in a study of T cells in Graves' hyperthyroidism and ophthalmopathy. TCR beta CDR3 regions were amplified from RNA transcripts. HTBI primers were employed in a first-round RT-PCR of the TCR CDR3. TCRdb reprocessed the multiplex PCR reads with MiXCR, giving one entry per CDR3 protein. Of hundreds of thousands of distinct CDR3 sequences in the sample, roughly 16% were seen once. Sequencing was done on a sample of blood. The receptor source for this set is a woman between 40 and 55 years old with Graves' ophthalmopathy.

The V and J genes are TRBV20-1 and TRBJ1-2, with 11 bases matching TRBD1. The CDR3 spans 19 residues. V trimming: 4 bases; J trimming: 4 bases; junction bases outside the gene matches: 20. The germline V gene encodes CDR1 DFQATT and CDR2 SNEGSKA (reference sequence). CDR3 in DNA: TGCAGTGCTAATCCCCGACCGGGACAGGGGGTCCTGGGTGGCTATGGCTACACCTTC. Its protein is CSANPRPGQGVLGGYGYTF.

In this sample, this clonotype turned up a few times. V and J are TRBV20-1 and TRBJ1-2; 9 bases line up with TRBD1. CDR3 length: 17 residues. Germline trimming cut 5 bases from V and 1 base from J; bases unmatched to any gene: 14. Germline CDR1 DFQATT, CDR2 SNEGSKA (reference sequence). The CDR3 sequence: CSARTPGQGFINYGYTF. The CDR3 DNA sequence: TGCAGTGCTCGTACCCCGGGACAGGGCTTTATTAACTATGGCTACACCTTC.

J is TRBJ2-3 and V is TRBV29-1, with unresolved D. V was shortened by 4 bases and J by 6 bases, with 11 bases between the two germline ends. CDR1 is SQVTM and CDR2 is ANQGSEA in the germline V gene. There are 12 residues in the CDR3. The CDR3 reads CSVVWLADTQYF. In DNA form, the CDR3 reads TGCAGCGTTGTTTGGCTTGCTGATACGCAGTATTTT.

This clonotype was detected many times. The V and J genes are TRBV11-3 and TRBJ2-7, with D unresolved. The CDR3 contains 13 residues. V lost 6 bases to trimming and J lost 2 bases, with 11 bases between them. The V gene's germline CDR1 is SGHNT and CDR2 YENEEA. CDR3 region: CASSPGKTYEQYF. CDR3 nucleotides: TGTGCCAGCAGTCCCGGTAAAACCTACGAGCAGTACTTC.

The rearrangement joins TRBV5-1 to TRBJ1-3; 7 bases agree with TRBD1. In germline, CDR1 is SGHRS, CDR2 YFSETQ. This CDR3 has 17 amino acids. V shed 2 bases and J 0 bases; nucleotides not matched to a gene: 8. This CDR3 reads CASSLLQGTYSGNTIYF. Written as DNA, the CDR3 is TGCGCCAGCAGCTTATTACAGGGGACCTACTCTGGAAACACCATATATTTT. Looking up the rest from reference TRBV5-1 and TRBJ1-3 gives the full variable domain: KAGVTQTPRYLIKTRGQQVTLSCSPISGHRSVSWYQQTPGQGLQFLFEYFSETQRNKGNFPGRFSGRQFSNSRSEMNVSTLELGDSALYLCASSLLQGTYSGNTIYFGEGSWLTVV.

This clonotype was detected ten times or more. The chain joins TRBV7-2 to TRBJ2-1; a weak D match, TRBD1 (6 bases). The CDR3 runs 15 residues. V was trimmed by 2 bases and J by 8 bases, leaving 16 bases between them. Germline assignment: CDR1 SGHTA and CDR2 FQGNSA. The CDR3 loop is CASSLMSQGSHEQFF. The CDR3 DNA is TGTGCCAGCAGCTTAATGTCCCAGGGGAGCCATGAGCAGTTCTTC.

The chain combines TRBV6-2 or TRBV6-3 with TRBJ2-7; D uncertain. This CDR3 comprises 14 residues. Deletions cut 5 bases from V and 9 bases from J, with 20 bases between. Germline lookup yields CDR1 MNHEY and CDR2 SVGEGT. CDR3 nucleotide sequence: TGTGCCAGCAGTGGGTTGGTGGGCCCCCTGGGGCAGTACTTC. Protein sequence: CASSGLVGPLGQYF.

This clonotype occurred many times. The chain couples TRBV7-6 to TRBJ1-1, with 8 positions matching TRBD1. The CDR3 sequence is 15 residues long. Losses at the gene ends were 5 bases for V and 7 bases for J; bases not matched to a gene: 12. Looked up from germline, CDR1 is SGHVS and CDR2 is FNYEAQ. In DNA, the CDR3 is TGTGCCAGCAGCAACCCGGTATCCGGGACAGGTGAAGCTTTCTTT. Translating gives CASSNPVSGTGEAFF.

Comment on this clonotype: Relative to the germline gene, one junction end is altered; a read error may explain this. V is TRBV5-1 and J is TRBJ2-3; TRBD2 matches at 12 bases. This CDR3 has 17 residues. Germline CDR1 SGHRS, CDR2 YFSETQ. The CDR3 here is CASSLLAGGINTGTQYF. CDR3 bases: TGCGCCAGCAGCTTGCTAGCGGGAGGGATAAACACAGGTACGCAGTATTTT.

This clonotype has at least ten counts. V and J are TRBV2 and TRBJ2-1; weak D call: TRBD1 (6 bases). V lost 6 bases, J lost 5 bases, and 11 bases lay in between. This CDR3 spans 13 amino acids. CDR1 and CDR2 from the germline V gene are SNHLY and FYNNEI. This CDR3 reads CASSGDRHNEQFF. Here the CDR3 DNA reads TGTGCCAGCAGCGGTGACAGGCACAATGAGCAGTTCTTC.

In its sample, this clonotype was seen many times. The chain has TRBV6-5 and TRBJ2-7, with a tentative D call TRBD2 (7 bases). This CDR3 comprises 16 residues. Deletions cut 0 bases from V and 0 bases from J, with 12 bases between. Germline V gene data show CDR1 as MNHEY and CDR2 as SVGAGI. CDR3 in amino acids: CASSYSSGTLSYEQYF. CDR3 nucleotides: TGTGCCAGCAGTTACTCGAGCGGGACACTCTCCTACGAGCAGTACTTC.